The TCR beta chain under discussion was sequenced for a study of T cell responses to AZD1222 COVID-19 vaccine. The germline V gene has CDR1 MDHEN and CDR2 SYDVKM. This CDR3 region has 15 residues. The V end was cut by 7 bases, the J end by 2 bases, with 17 bases between. Only in-frame clones appear in the TCRdb table, and some are missing; sequencing was by immunoSEQ multiplex PCR. The sample lists under 150,000 clones, 88% occurring once. For this clone: Its matching antigen is unknown.

Study-wide results and limits: There were vaccine-associated CD4 TCRs across spike, dominant at 160-218 and 743-854. Once two AZD1222 doses were given, Spike-specific TCR breadth and depth went up. Repertoire sampling happened only post peak T cell response. The donors showed a predominance of white British ancestry and of females, with possible underestimation of clonal diversity.

J is TRBJ2-5 and V is TRBV28; the D gene is possibly TRBD2 (6 bases). Sequenced here: peripheral blood, sampled on day 0 of MenACWY control vaccination. The TCR originated in an adult in good health. The CDR3 DNA reads as TGTGCCAGCAAACGGCCATTGGGGAGGCAAGAGACCCAGTACTTC. This translates into CASKRPLGRQETQYF.